This is a list of T cell receptor beta chains from one sample in a study of shared clonotypes between healthy human individuals. The protocol was immunoSEQ multiplex PCR, while the TCRdb copy is restricted to in-frame clones and leaves out a portion. The profile shows approximately 1,000,000 clones, 60% to 85% of them singletons. Source material: memory CD4+ T cells from PBMCs. The receptors shown here come from a man between 18 and 35 years old in good health. Some clones in this sample may be carry-over from other donors' samples. Each CDR3 is given with its conserved first and last residue. A D gene is named only where the DNA matches it firmly. The size of a clone is reported for some rows only, either as once, few or many, or as a class for expanded clones.

v_gene: TRBV28; abundance: once; j_gene: TRBJ2-1; d_gene: -; CDR3nt: TGTGCCAGCAGTTCCCACCCTCGTTTGAGTGAGCAGTTCTTC; CDR3aa: CASSSHPRLSEQFF
v_gene: TRBV5-4; abundance: -; j_gene: TRBJ1-1; d_gene: -; CDR3nt: TGTGCCAGCATCCCCGACAGCCCTATGAACACTGAAGCTTTCTTT; CDR3aa: CASIPDSPMNTEAFF
v_gene: TRBV4-2; abundance: -; j_gene: TRBJ2-5; d_gene: TRBD1; CDR3nt: TGTGCCAGCAGCCGAAGAAGAACGCAGGCAGGGGGCGAAGAGACCCAGTACTTC; CDR3aa: CASSRRRTQAGGEETQYF
v_gene: TRBV28; abundance: -; j_gene: TRBJ2-1; d_gene: TRBD1; CDR3nt: TGTGCCAGCAGGGTGAGGACAGGGGCCTTCTACAATGAGCAGTTCTTC; CDR3aa: CASRVRTGAFYNEQFF
v_gene: TRBV2; abundance: -; j_gene: TRBJ2-5; d_gene: TRBD1; CDR3nt: TGTGCCAGCAGGGGGACAGTTTCGGAAGAGACCCAGTACTTC; CDR3aa: CASRGTVSEETQYF
v_gene: TRBV9; abundance: many; j_gene: TRBJ2-7; d_gene: -; CDR3nt: TGTGCCAGCAGCGTTGCCGGGAGCAACGAGCAGTACTTC; CDR3aa: CASSVAGSNEQYF
v_gene: TRBV30; abundance: -; j_gene: TRBJ2-1; d_gene: -; CDR3nt: TGTGCCTGGAGCCATTCTCAGGATGAGCAGTTCTTC; CDR3aa: CAWSHSQDEQFF
v_gene: TRBV27; abundance: -; j_gene: TRBJ2-1; d_gene: TRBD2; CDR3nt: TGTGCCAGCAGGCCAACGGGGGGGAGAGGCTCCTACAATGAGCAGTTCTTC; CDR3aa: CASRPTGGRGSYNEQFF
v_gene: TRBV29-1; abundance: -; j_gene: TRBJ2-7; d_gene: TRBD2; CDR3nt: TGCAGCGTTGACACCCCCGGGAGGAATAGCTCCTACGAGCAGTACTTC; CDR3aa: CSVDTPGRNSSYEQYF
v_gene: TRBV19; abundance: -; j_gene: TRBJ1-1; d_gene: TRBD1; CDR3nt: TGTGCCAGTAGTATAGGGAGGGGGCCTGGTGAAGCTTTCTTT; CDR3aa: CASSIGRGPGEAFF
v_gene: TRBV7-2; abundance: few; j_gene: TRBJ2-1; d_gene: -; CDR3nt: TGTGCCAGCAGCCCTCAAAGTTGGAGTTACAATGAGCAGTTCTTC; CDR3aa: CASSPQSWSYNEQFF
v_gene: TRBV5-4; abundance: -; j_gene: TRBJ2-7; d_gene: -; CDR3nt: TGTGCCAGCAGCTTGTATGTCGGGGGCAACCTGGGCGAGCAGTACTTC; CDR3aa: CASSLYVGGNLGEQYF
v_gene: TRBV9; abundance: -; j_gene: TRBJ2-3; d_gene: -; CDR3nt: TGTGCCAGCAGCGAAGACTTCCCCGGGGTGACAGATACGCAGTATTTT; CDR3aa: CASSEDFPGVTDTQYF
v_gene: TRBV10-1; abundance: few; j_gene: TRBJ2-3; d_gene: -; CDR3nt: TGCGCCAGCAGTGAGTCCGCTACAGGGTTCGGTGGGCAGTATTTT; CDR3aa: CASSESATGFGGQYF
v_gene: TRBV6-6; abundance: -; j_gene: TRBJ1-2; d_gene: -; CDR3nt: TGTGCCAGCAGTTACTCGAACCTCAACTATGGCTACACCTTC; CDR3aa: CASSYSNLNYGYTF
v_gene: TRBV5-1; abundance: -; j_gene: TRBJ2-7; d_gene: TRBD2; CDR3nt: TGCGCCAGCAGCTCGGGGGGTACAGCAACCTACGAGCAGTACTTC; CDR3aa: CASSSGGTATYEQYF
v_gene: TRBV5-4; abundance: -; j_gene: TRBJ1-1; d_gene: -; CDR3nt: TGTGCCAGCAGGGACCGGGGCCTAAACACTGAAGCTTTCTTT; CDR3aa: CASRDRGLNTEAFF
v_gene: TRBV4-1; abundance: -; j_gene: TRBJ2-7; d_gene: -; CDR3nt: TGCGCCAGCAGCCAAGAGATTCGGCGGGAACTAAAGGCCGAGCAGTACTTC; CDR3aa: CASSQEIRRELKAEQYF
v_gene: TRBV28; abundance: -; j_gene: TRBJ2-7; d_gene: TRBD2; CDR3nt: TGTGCCAGCCACGAGGCTAGCGGGACCCTTAACGAGCAGTACTTC; CDR3aa: CASHEASGTLNEQYF
v_gene: TRBV7-8; abundance: -; j_gene: TRBJ1-5; d_gene: -; CDR3nt: TGTGCCAGCAGCTTAGGGTCGTATAGCAATCAGCCCCAGCATTTT; CDR3aa: CASSLGSYSNQPQHF
v_gene: TRBV7-2; abundance: -; j_gene: TRBJ1-2; d_gene: -; CDR3nt: TGTGCCAGCAGCACGGACAGCCTTAACTATGGCTACACCTTC; CDR3aa: CASSTDSLNYGYTF
v_gene: TRBV6-5; abundance: many; j_gene: TRBJ1-2; d_gene: -; CDR3nt: TGTGCCAGCAGCACGGGAATCATCGGGGGCTACACCTTC; CDR3aa: CASSTGIIGGYTF
v_gene: TRBV5-5; abundance: once; j_gene: TRBJ1-1; d_gene: -; CDR3nt: TGTGCCACTTACAGGGTGGTAGGGGCATACACTGAAGCTTTCTTT; CDR3aa: CATYRVVGAYTEAFF
v_gene: TRBV18; abundance: -; j_gene: TRBJ2-3; d_gene: -; CDR3nt: TGTGCCAGCTCACCGATTCGAGAGGGGACGCAGTATTTT; CDR3aa: CASSPIREGTQYF
v_gene: TRBV18; abundance: -; j_gene: TRBJ2-7; d_gene: -; CDR3nt: TGTGCCAGCTCACAACGACAGACACTGTACGAGCAGTACTTC; CDR3aa: CASSQRQTLYEQYF
v_gene: TRBV19; abundance: -; j_gene: TRBJ1-2; d_gene: -; CDR3nt: TGTGCCAGTAGTCCCACTTGGGGAGCCGATGGCTACACCTTC; CDR3aa: CASSPTWGADGYTF
v_gene: TRBV23-1; abundance: -; j_gene: TRBJ1-3; d_gene: -; CDR3nt: TGCGCCAGCAGTCAATCAGGGCAGCCGATTAAAAACACCATATATTTT; CDR3aa: CASSQSGQPIKNTIYF
v_gene: TRBV6-5; abundance: many; j_gene: TRBJ1-1; d_gene: TRBD1; CDR3nt: TGTGCCAGCAGTAAACAGGGGACGGACACTGAAGCTTTCTTT; CDR3aa: CASSKQGTDTEAFF
v_gene: TRBV28; abundance: -; j_gene: TRBJ2-1; d_gene: TRBD1; CDR3nt: TGTGCCAGCAGTAATCGACAGGGCCGCGAGCAGTTCTTC; CDR3aa: CASSNRQGREQFF
v_gene: TRBV28; abundance: -; j_gene: TRBJ1-5; d_gene: -; CDR3nt: TGTGCCAGCGAATTAGGGGGGCAGGGAGGTAGCAATCAGCCCCAGCATTTT; CDR3aa: CASELGGQGGSNQPQHF
v_gene: TRBV29-1; abundance: -; j_gene: TRBJ1-1; d_gene: -; CDR3nt: TGCAGCGTGCTTAATAGGGATGAGAACACTGAAGCTTTCTTT; CDR3aa: CSVLNRDENTEAFF
v_gene: TRBV5-1; abundance: -; j_gene: TRBJ2-1; d_gene: TRBD2; CDR3nt: TGCGCCAGCAGCCGAGCGGGAGATGGTTACAATGAGCAGTTCTTC; CDR3aa: CASSRAGDGYNEQFF
v_gene: TRBV25-1; abundance: many; j_gene: TRBJ1-4; d_gene: -; CDR3nt: TGTGCCAGCAGTAATCCGGGGGCTTCTGATGAAAAACTGTTTTTT; CDR3aa: CASSNPGASDEKLFF
v_gene: TRBV7-2; abundance: -; j_gene: TRBJ2-1; d_gene: TRBD1; CDR3nt: TGTGCCAGCAGGGGACAGGTTTACAATGAGCAGTTCTTC; CDR3aa: CASRGQVYNEQFF
v_gene: TRBV28; abundance: -; j_gene: TRBJ2-3; d_gene: -; CDR3nt: TGTGCCAGTCTGTCAGGGGGGGCTAGCACAGATACGCAGTATTTT; CDR3aa: CASLSGGASTDTQYF
v_gene: TRBV30; abundance: -; j_gene: TRBJ2-1; d_gene: TRBD2; CDR3nt: TGTGCCTGGAGGGCCGGGACTAGCGGGAGATTGAGTGAGCAGTTCTTC; CDR3aa: CAWRAGTSGRLSEQFF
v_gene: TRBV10-3; abundance: -; j_gene: TRBJ2-3; d_gene: TRBD2; CDR3nt: TGTGCCATCAGCGGACAGCGGGAGGGCGGGACAGATACGCAGTATTTT; CDR3aa: CAISGQREGGTDTQYF
v_gene: TRBV19; abundance: -; j_gene: TRBJ1-3; d_gene: -; CDR3nt: TGTGCCAGTAGTGGTGGAACCACCATATATTTT; CDR3aa: CASSGGTTIYF
v_gene: TRBV7-7; abundance: -; j_gene: TRBJ2-2; d_gene: -; CDR3nt: TGTGCCAGCAGCCCTACGTACACCGGGGAGCTGTTTTTT; CDR3aa: CASSPTYTGELFF
v_gene: TRBV4-2; abundance: -; j_gene: TRBJ2-4; d_gene: -; CDR3nt: TGTGCCAGCAGCCAAGTCGCGACCCTAGCCAAAAACATTCAGTACTTC; CDR3aa: CASSQVATLAKNIQYF
v_gene: TRBV28; abundance: -; j_gene: TRBJ2-1; d_gene: TRBD2; CDR3nt: TGTGCCAGCAGGACTAGCGGGAGGGCCCTCGGTGAGCAGTTCTTC; CDR3aa: CASRTSGRALGEQFF
v_gene: TRBV28; abundance: few; j_gene: TRBJ2-7; d_gene: -; CDR3nt: TGTGCCACCAAGAAGGATTCCTACGAGCAGTACTTC; CDR3aa: CATKKDSYEQYF
v_gene: TRBV30; abundance: -; j_gene: TRBJ2-7; d_gene: -; CDR3nt: TGTGCCTGGAGTGTACATCGATACGAGCAGTACTTC; CDR3aa: CAWSVHRYEQYF
v_gene: TRBV6-5; abundance: -; j_gene: TRBJ2-7; d_gene: -; CDR3nt: TGTGCCAGCAGTTACTCGAATTCGGGCGGGACCTACGAGCAGTACTTC; CDR3aa: CASSYSNSGGTYEQYF
v_gene: TRBV27; abundance: -; j_gene: TRBJ2-7; d_gene: -; CDR3nt: TGTGCCAGCAGTCGCGGGTCCTACGAGCAGTACTTC; CDR3aa: CASSRGSYEQYF
v_gene: TRBV5-1; abundance: -; j_gene: TRBJ2-5; d_gene: -; CDR3nt: TGCGCCAGCAGCCTTCATCGGGGAGAGACCCAGTACTTC; CDR3aa: CASSLHRGETQYF
v_gene: TRBV18; abundance: once; j_gene: TRBJ1-3; d_gene: -; CDR3nt: TGTGCCAGCTCACCCTTACAGGGTAGCTCTGGAAACACCATATATTTT; CDR3aa: CASSPLQGSSGNTIYF
v_gene: TRBV7-9; abundance: few; j_gene: TRBJ2-1; d_gene: TRBD2; CDR3nt: TGTGCCAGCAGCCCTACCTGGACTAGCGGGAACCACAATGAGCAGTTCTTC; CDR3aa: CASSPTWTSGNHNEQFF
v_gene: TRBV14; abundance: -; j_gene: TRBJ1-2; d_gene: TRBD1; CDR3nt: TGTGCCAGCAGCCCCGGTGGTGATATGCACAGGGGCAACTATGGCTACACCTTC; CDR3aa: CASSPGGDMHRGNYGYTF
v_gene: TRBV28; abundance: -; j_gene: TRBJ2-7; d_gene: -; CDR3nt: TGTGCCAGCAGCCCTGCCGGCAGGATCCTCGACGAGCAGTACTTC; CDR3aa: CASSPAGRILDEQYF